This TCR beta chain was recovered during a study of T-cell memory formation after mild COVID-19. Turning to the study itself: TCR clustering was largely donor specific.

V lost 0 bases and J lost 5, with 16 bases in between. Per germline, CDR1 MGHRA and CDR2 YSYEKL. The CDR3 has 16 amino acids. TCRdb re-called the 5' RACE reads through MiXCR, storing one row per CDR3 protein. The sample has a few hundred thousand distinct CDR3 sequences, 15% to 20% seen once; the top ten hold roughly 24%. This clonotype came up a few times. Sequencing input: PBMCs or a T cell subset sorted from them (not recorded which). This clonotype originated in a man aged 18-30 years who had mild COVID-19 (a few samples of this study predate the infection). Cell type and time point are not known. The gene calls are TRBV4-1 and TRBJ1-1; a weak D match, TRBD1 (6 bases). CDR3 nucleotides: TGCGCCAGCAGCCAAGATTTTCCCGGGGGCCTAACTGAAGCTTTCTTT. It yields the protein CASSQDFPGGLTEAFF.